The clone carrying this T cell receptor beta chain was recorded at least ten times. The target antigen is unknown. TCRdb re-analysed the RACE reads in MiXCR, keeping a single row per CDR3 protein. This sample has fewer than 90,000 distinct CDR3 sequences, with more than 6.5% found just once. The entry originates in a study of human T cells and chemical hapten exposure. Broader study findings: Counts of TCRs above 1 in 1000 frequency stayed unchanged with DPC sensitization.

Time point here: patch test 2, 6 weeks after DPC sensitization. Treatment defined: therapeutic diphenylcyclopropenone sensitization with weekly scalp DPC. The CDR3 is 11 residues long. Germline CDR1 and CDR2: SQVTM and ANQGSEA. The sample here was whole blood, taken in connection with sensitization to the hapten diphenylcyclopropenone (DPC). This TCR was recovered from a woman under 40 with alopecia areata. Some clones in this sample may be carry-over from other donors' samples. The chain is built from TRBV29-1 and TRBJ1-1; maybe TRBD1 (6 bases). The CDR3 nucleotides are TGCAGTGGGGGCCGGAACACTGAAGCTTTCTTT. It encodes CSGGRNTEAFF.